This is a list of T cell receptor beta chains from one sample in a study of T cell responses to AZD1222 COVID-19 vaccine. The table came from immunoSEQ multiplex PCR; TCRdb's copy has only in-frame clones and leaves some out. The data show approximately 180,000 clones, 70% to 90% seen once. The sequenced sample was peripheral blood, obtained on day 0 of AZD1222 vaccination. The receptors stem from an adult in good health. CDR3s include the opening cysteine and the closing phenylalanine or tryptophan. A D gene is named only where the DNA matches it firmly. Only some rows state a clone size, as once, few, many or a class for expanded clones.

v_call: TRBV24-1; j_call: TRBJ1-2; d_call: TRBD1; clone_size: .; cdr3_nt: TGTGCCACCTCCGCGGGCAGGGGGCATGGCTACACCTTC; cdr3_aa: CATSAGRGHGYTF
v_call: TRBV28; j_call: TRBJ1-4; d_call: .; clone_size: .; cdr3_nt: TGTGCCAGCATCTCCCCGACACTTAATGAAAAACTGTTTTTT; cdr3_aa: CASISPTLNEKLFF
v_call: TRBV7-6; j_call: TRBJ2-7; d_call: TRBD2; clone_size: .; cdr3_nt: TGTGCCAGCAGCTTCGGAAGCGGGGGATCCTACGAGCAGTACTTC; cdr3_aa: CASSFGSGGSYEQYF
v_call: TRBV4-1; j_call: TRBJ1-6; d_call: .; clone_size: .; cdr3_nt: TGCGCCAGCAGCCAAGGGCTGGGGGCTATACGGTCACCCCTCCACTTT; cdr3_aa: CASSQGLGAIRSPLHF
v_call: TRBV2; j_call: TRBJ1-2; d_call: TRBD1; clone_size: .; cdr3_nt: TGTGCCAGCGGATCTTCCGGGACAGGGGCCGGCTACACCTTC; cdr3_aa: CASGSSGTGAGYTF
v_call: TRBV19; j_call: TRBJ2-7; d_call: .; clone_size: .; cdr3_nt: TGTGCCAGTGGCCACGGAAACGAGCAGTACTTC; cdr3_aa: CASGHGNEQYF
v_call: TRBV18; j_call: TRBJ2-5; d_call: .; clone_size: once; cdr3_nt: TGTGCCAGCTCACCAGATGGCCAAGAGACCCAGTACTTC; cdr3_aa: CASSPDGQETQYF
v_call: TRBV3-1/TRBV3-2; j_call: TRBJ2-5; d_call: .; clone_size: .; cdr3_nt: TGTGCCAGCAGCCAAGATCTTTCTGCCCCGAGCCAGTACTTC; cdr3_aa: CASSQDLSAPSQYF
v_call: TRBV9; j_call: TRBJ2-3; d_call: TRBD2; clone_size: .; cdr3_nt: TGTGCCAGCAGCGTAGAACTAGCGGGGGTTAATACGCAGTATTTT; cdr3_aa: CASSVELAGVNTQYF
v_call: TRBV19; j_call: TRBJ1-3; d_call: .; clone_size: .; cdr3_nt: TGTGCCAGCAACGACCCCCGAGCGAGCGGTGGAAACACCATATATTTT; cdr3_aa: CASNDPRASGGNTIYF
v_call: TRBV19; j_call: TRBJ1-2; d_call: .; clone_size: .; cdr3_nt: TGTGCCAGTAGTATGCTCGGTATCTATGGCTACACCTTC; cdr3_aa: CASSMLGIYGYTF
v_call: TRBV7-2; j_call: TRBJ2-5; d_call: TRBD1; clone_size: .; cdr3_nt: TGTGCCAGCAGCTTAGGGGGACAGGGCGGAGAGACCCAGTACTTC; cdr3_aa: CASSLGGQGGETQYF
v_call: TRBV30; j_call: TRBJ2-7; d_call: .; clone_size: .; cdr3_nt: TGTGCCTGGAGTGTCAACAGGGCCCTTTCTGAGCAGTACTTC; cdr3_aa: CAWSVNRALSEQYF
v_call: TRBV18; j_call: TRBJ2-1; d_call: TRBD2; clone_size: .; cdr3_nt: TGTGCCAGCTCACCACCGGGCGGGGGGTACAATGAGCAGTTCTTC; cdr3_aa: CASSPPGGGYNEQFF
v_call: TRBV30; j_call: TRBJ1-2; d_call: .; clone_size: .; cdr3_nt: TGTGCCTGGATGGGGGTCGGCTACACCTTC; cdr3_aa: CAWMGVGYTF
v_call: TRBV27; j_call: TRBJ2-2; d_call: TRBD1; clone_size: .; cdr3_nt: TGTGCCAGCAGTTTATGGACAGGCTATACCGGGGAGCTGTTTTTT; cdr3_aa: CASSLWTGYTGELFF
v_call: TRBV5-1; j_call: TRBJ2-5; d_call: .; clone_size: .; cdr3_nt: TGCGCCAGCTATAACGAAAAGTTCCAAGAGACCCAGTACTTC; cdr3_aa: CASYNEKFQETQYF
v_call: TRBV7-2; j_call: TRBJ1-1; d_call: .; clone_size: .; cdr3_nt: TGTGCCAGCAGCTTAGCGACCTTGGCTGAAGCTTTCTTT; cdr3_aa: CASSLATLAEAFF
v_call: TRBV28; j_call: TRBJ1-2; d_call: .; clone_size: .; cdr3_nt: TGTGCCAGCAGTTTTGGCCGAGGGGGACACAACCACATCTGGGACTATGGCTACACCTTC; cdr3_aa: CASSFGRGGHNHIWDYGYTF
v_call: TRBV3-1/TRBV3-2; j_call: TRBJ2-2; d_call: TRBD1; clone_size: .; cdr3_nt: TGTGCCAGCAGCCGACAGGGCCTAAACACCGGGGAGCTGTTTTTT; cdr3_aa: CASSRQGLNTGELFF
v_call: TRBV6-5; j_call: TRBJ1-3; d_call: .; clone_size: .; cdr3_nt: TGTGCCAGCACCCCGATGGGGGAGCCCGAAAACACCATATATTTT; cdr3_aa: CASTPMGEPENTIYF
v_call: TRBV29-1; j_call: TRBJ1-2; d_call: .; clone_size: .; cdr3_nt: TGCAGCGGTAGGGACGCCGGGCTGGGCGGCTACACCTTC; cdr3_aa: CSGRDAGLGGYTF
v_call: TRBV19; j_call: TRBJ2-7; d_call: .; clone_size: .; cdr3_nt: TGTGCCAGTAGTTCTGACAGGCTGAGCTCCTACGAGCAGTACTTC; cdr3_aa: CASSSDRLSSYEQYF
v_call: TRBV11-2; j_call: TRBJ2-7; d_call: TRBD2; clone_size: .; cdr3_nt: TGTGCCAGCAGCCTTCCCAGGAGGGAGGGCGAGCAGTACTTC; cdr3_aa: CASSLPRREGEQYF
v_call: TRBV13; j_call: TRBJ2-1; d_call: TRBD2; clone_size: .; cdr3_nt: TGTGCCAGCAGCTTGCAGCGGGGGGATCTTGCCTACAATGAGCAGTTCTTC; cdr3_aa: CASSLQRGDLAYNEQFF
v_call: TRBV19; j_call: TRBJ2-1; d_call: TRBD2; clone_size: .; cdr3_nt: TGTGCCAGTAGTACGGGGGGGCTCTACAATGAGCAGTTCTTC; cdr3_aa: CASSTGGLYNEQFF
v_call: TRBV30; j_call: TRBJ2-1; d_call: TRBD1; clone_size: .; cdr3_nt: TGTGCCTGGACCGACAGGGTGGACAATGAGCAGTTCTTC; cdr3_aa: CAWTDRVDNEQFF
v_call: TRBV14; j_call: TRBJ1-1; d_call: .; clone_size: .; cdr3_nt: TGTGCCAGCAGCCTACAGGGAACTGAAGCTTTCTTT; cdr3_aa: CASSLQGTEAFF
v_call: TRBV4-3; j_call: TRBJ1-2; d_call: .; clone_size: .; cdr3_nt: TGCGCCAGCAGCCAAGATTTGACGGTTTCTCATGGCTACACCTTC; cdr3_aa: CASSQDLTVSHGYTF
v_call: TRBV19; j_call: TRBJ2-7; d_call: TRBD1; clone_size: .; cdr3_nt: TGTGCCAGTAGAGGGACAGGGGGTGGCGAGCAGTACTTC; cdr3_aa: CASRGTGGGEQYF
v_call: TRBV7-9; j_call: TRBJ1-3; d_call: .; clone_size: few; cdr3_nt: TGTGCCAGCAGCCCCCCCGGGGCGGTCGGAAACACCATATATTTT; cdr3_aa: CASSPPGAVGNTIYF
v_call: TRBV30; j_call: TRBJ2-1; d_call: TRBD2; clone_size: .; cdr3_nt: TGTGCCCGTAGCGGGGAGAGCTCCTACAATGAGCAGTTCTTC; cdr3_aa: CARSGESSYNEQFF
v_call: TRBV28; j_call: TRBJ2-7; d_call: TRBD2; clone_size: .; cdr3_nt: TGTGCCCTGGGGGGGGGAACCCCCACCCTCTACGAGCAGTACTTC; cdr3_aa: CALGGGTPTLYEQYF
v_call: TRBV7-9; j_call: TRBJ1-2; d_call: TRBD1; clone_size: .; cdr3_nt: TGTGCCAGCGGGCAGGGGGCAGGAGTCAGATATGGCTACACCTTC; cdr3_aa: CASGQGAGVRYGYTF
v_call: TRBV29-1; j_call: TRBJ2-3; d_call: .; clone_size: .; cdr3_nt: TGCAGCGTGGAGGGGGGGTCCACAGTCCCCACAGATACGCAGTATTTT; cdr3_aa: CSVEGGSTVPTDTQYF
v_call: TRBV7-8; j_call: TRBJ2-7; d_call: .; clone_size: .; cdr3_nt: TGTGCCAGCAGCCAGAGGTCCCGGGACGGAGCCTACGAGCAGTACTTC; cdr3_aa: CASSQRSRDGAYEQYF
v_call: TRBV15; j_call: TRBJ2-7; d_call: .; clone_size: .; cdr3_nt: TGTGCCACCAGCAGAGATCGGGTTAACGAGCAGTACTTC; cdr3_aa: CATSRDRVNEQYF
v_call: TRBV5-1; j_call: TRBJ2-3; d_call: TRBD2; clone_size: .; cdr3_nt: TGCGCCAGCGCGTTGGGGGGGACGGCTAGCACAGATACGCAGTATTTT; cdr3_aa: CASALGGTASTDTQYF
v_call: TRBV6-5; j_call: TRBJ2-5; d_call: .; clone_size: .; cdr3_nt: TGTGCCAGCAGTCGACGGGGGGAGACCCAGTACTTC; cdr3_aa: CASSRRGETQYF
v_call: TRBV4-3; j_call: TRBJ2-1; d_call: TRBD1; clone_size: .; cdr3_nt: TGCGCCAGCAGCCAGGGACAGGGTGGTTACAATGAGCAGTTCTTC; cdr3_aa: CASSQGQGGYNEQFF
v_call: TRBV29-1; j_call: TRBJ1-2; d_call: .; clone_size: .; cdr3_nt: TGCAGCGCTTTAGGGTCAGCTGGCGCTGGCTACACCTTC; cdr3_aa: CSALGSAGAGYTF
v_call: TRBV7-6; j_call: TRBJ2-2; d_call: TRBD2; clone_size: .; cdr3_nt: TGTGCCAGCAACCTGGGACTAGCGGGGGGGCTCACCGGGGAGCTGTTTTTT; cdr3_aa: CASNLGLAGGLTGELFF
v_call: TRBV29-1; j_call: TRBJ1-1; d_call: TRBD1; clone_size: .; cdr3_nt: TGCAGCGTCGGGGGCAGGGGGGACACTGAAGCTTTCTTT; cdr3_aa: CSVGGRGDTEAFF
v_call: TRBV25-1; j_call: TRBJ2-5; d_call: .; clone_size: .; cdr3_nt: TGTGCCAGCAGTGAATCAGGGGCTCAAACCCAGTACTTC; cdr3_aa: CASSESGAQTQYF
v_call: TRBV5-1; j_call: TRBJ1-1; d_call: .; clone_size: .; cdr3_nt: TGCGCCAGCAGCTGGACAGCACCCAAAGGAGAAGAAGCTTTCTTT; cdr3_aa: CASSWTAPKGEEAFF
v_call: TRBV25-1; j_call: TRBJ2-5; d_call: TRBD1; clone_size: .; cdr3_nt: TGTGCCAGCAGTGAATCGCGGACAGGGGCAATTGGAGAGACCCAGTACTTC; cdr3_aa: CASSESRTGAIGETQYF
v_call: TRBV30; j_call: TRBJ2-2; d_call: TRBD1; clone_size: .; cdr3_nt: TGTGCCGGGACAGGGAGAACTTTGAACACCGGGGAGCTGTTTTTT; cdr3_aa: CAGTGRTLNTGELFF
v_call: TRBV4-1; j_call: TRBJ1-1; d_call: .; clone_size: .; cdr3_nt: TGCGCCAGCAGCTTGCAAGGGAACACTGAAGCTTTCTTT; cdr3_aa: CASSLQGNTEAFF
v_call: TRBV3-1/TRBV3-2; j_call: TRBJ1-3; d_call: .; clone_size: .; cdr3_nt: TGTGCCAGCAGCCAAGGGTACTCTGGAAACACCATATATTTT; cdr3_aa: CASSQGYSGNTIYF
v_call: TRBV7-9; j_call: TRBJ1-6; d_call: TRBD1; clone_size: few; cdr3_nt: TGTGCCAGCAGCACCCTGGGACAGGACTCCTATAATTCACCCCTCCACTTT; cdr3_aa: CASSTLGQDSYNSPLHF
v_call: TRBV4-1; j_call: TRBJ1-1; d_call: .; clone_size: .; cdr3_nt: TGCGCCAGCAGCCTTACCCAGACGGTGAACACTGAAGCTTTCTTT; cdr3_aa: CASSLTQTVNTEAFF
v_call: TRBV6-1; j_call: TRBJ1-5; d_call: .; clone_size: .; cdr3_nt: TGTGCCAGCAGTGAAGTGGACAGAAATCAGCCCCAGCATTTT; cdr3_aa: CASSEVDRNQPQHF
v_call: TRBV11-2; j_call: TRBJ1-1; d_call: TRBD1; clone_size: .; cdr3_nt: TGTGCCAGCAGCTTAGCAGGGGGGGTCACTGAAGCTTTCTTT; cdr3_aa: CASSLAGGVTEAFF
v_call: TRBV18; j_call: TRBJ1-2; d_call: TRBD1; clone_size: .; cdr3_nt: TGTGCCAGCTCACTACGGACAGGGATGTTGGATGGCTACACCTTC; cdr3_aa: CASSLRTGMLDGYTF